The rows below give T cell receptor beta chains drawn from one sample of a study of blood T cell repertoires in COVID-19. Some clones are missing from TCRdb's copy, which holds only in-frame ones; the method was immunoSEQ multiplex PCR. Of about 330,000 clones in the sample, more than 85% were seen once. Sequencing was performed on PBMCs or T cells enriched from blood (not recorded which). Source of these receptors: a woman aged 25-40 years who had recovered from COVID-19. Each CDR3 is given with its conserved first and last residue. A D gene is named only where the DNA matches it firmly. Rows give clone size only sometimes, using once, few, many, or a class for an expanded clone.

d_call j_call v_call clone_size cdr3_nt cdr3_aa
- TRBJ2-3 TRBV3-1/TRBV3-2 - TGTGCCAGCAGCCACCAGGGCACAGATACGCAGTATTTT CASSHQGTDTQYF
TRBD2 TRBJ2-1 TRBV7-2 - TGTGCCAGCAGCCCCCAGCGGGGCAACAATGAGCAGTTCTTC CASSPQRGNNEQFF
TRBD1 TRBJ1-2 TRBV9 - TGTGCCAGCAGCCCTAAGACAGGGGGCTATGGCTACACCTTC CASSPKTGGYGYTF
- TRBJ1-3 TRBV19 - TGTGCCAGTAGTATCGGACAGTACTCTGGAAACACCATATATTTT CASSIGQYSGNTIYF
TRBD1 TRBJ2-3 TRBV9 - TGTGCCAGCAGCGTAGTGACTAAAGGGGGCGTGCAGTATTTT CASSVVTKGGVQYF
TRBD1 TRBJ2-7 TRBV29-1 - TGCAGCGTTCGACAGGGGTCCTACGAGCAGTACTTC CSVRQGSYEQYF
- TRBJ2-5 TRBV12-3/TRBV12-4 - TGTGCCAGCAGTAGGGGGGGGGTAGAGACCCAGTACTTC CASSRGGVETQYF
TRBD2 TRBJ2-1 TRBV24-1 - TGTGCCACCAGTGTGCGGGGGAGTCCGAGTGAGCAGTTCTTC CATSVRGSPSEQFF
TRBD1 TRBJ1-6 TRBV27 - TGTGCCAGCAGTTACCAGGGGGCGGTGGATAATTCACCCCTCCACTTT CASSYQGAVDNSPLHF
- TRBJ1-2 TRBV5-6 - TGTGCCAGCAGCTCTACCTCAGGCCTACGTGGCTACACCTTC CASSSTSGLRGYTF
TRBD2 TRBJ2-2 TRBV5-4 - TGTGCCAGCAGAAAGCGGGAGGGCCTTAACGGGGAGCTGTTTTTT CASRKREGLNGELFF
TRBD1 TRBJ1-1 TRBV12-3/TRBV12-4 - TGTGCCAGCAGACTAGGGACAGGTGAAGCTTTCTTT CASRLGTGEAFF
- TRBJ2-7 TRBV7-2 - TGTGCCAGCAGCTTAGGCAGTACCTACGAGCAGTACTTC CASSLGSTYEQYF
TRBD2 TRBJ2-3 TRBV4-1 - TGCGCCAGCAGCCAAGGCGGGGGGCCCTTCCCTGATACGCAGTATTTT CASSQGGGPFPDTQYF
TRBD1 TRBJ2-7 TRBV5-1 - TGCGCCAGCAGCATAAACAGGGGCTCGGGTTACGAGCAGTACTTC CASSINRGSGYEQYF
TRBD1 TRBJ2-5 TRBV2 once TGTGCCAGCAGCCAGGACAGGTACCAAGAGACCCAGTACTTC CASSQDRYQETQYF
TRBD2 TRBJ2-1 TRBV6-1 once TGTGCCAGCAGTGAATATGGACTAGCGGGGGCCAATGAGCAGTTCTTC CASSEYGLAGANEQFF
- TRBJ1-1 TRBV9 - TGTGCCAGCAGCGCCCAGGCGGGGGGGAGCGCTGAAGCTTTCTTT CASSAQAGGSAEAFF
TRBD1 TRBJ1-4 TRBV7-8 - TGTGCCAGCAGCTCCTCCGGGACAGGGGGAGGTAATGAAAAACTGTTTTTT CASSSSGTGGGNEKLFF
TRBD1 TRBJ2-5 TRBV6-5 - TGTGCCAGCAGCCTGGACAGGTCACAAGAGACCCAGTACTTC CASSLDRSQETQYF
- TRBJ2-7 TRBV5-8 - TGTGCCAGCAGATACTACGAGCAGTACTTC CASRYYEQYF
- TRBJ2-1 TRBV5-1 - TGCGCCAGCAGCTTGGTCTCTCACAATGAGCAGTTCTTC CASSLVSHNEQFF
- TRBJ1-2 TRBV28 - TGTGCCAGCAGTCCTCTGGGGGCAGGGAGTAGCTACACCTTC CASSPLGAGSSYTF
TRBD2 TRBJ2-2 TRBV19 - TGTGCCAGTAGTATTCGGCTAGCGGTAGAAACCGGGGAGCTGTTTTTT CASSIRLAVETGELFF
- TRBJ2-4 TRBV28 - TGTGCCAGCAGACAAAACGGGGGGCGAAAGGAAAACATTCAGTACTTC CASRQNGGRKENIQYF
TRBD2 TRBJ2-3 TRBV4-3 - TGCGCCAGCAGCCAAACGCTTACTAGCGGGGTGAGCACAGATACGCAGTATTTT CASSQTLTSGVSTDTQYF
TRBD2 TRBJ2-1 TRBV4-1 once TGCGCCAGCAGCCAAGATGCGGGACTAGCAATGAATGAGCAGTTCTTC CASSQDAGLAMNEQFF
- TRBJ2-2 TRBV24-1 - TGTGCCACCAGTGCCCCCAGCGAGGAGCTGTTTTTT CATSAPSEELFF
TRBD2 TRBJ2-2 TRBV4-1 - TGCGCCAGCAGCCCCGGAGGAAGCGGGGGGGCCTTTGGTGAGCTGTTTTTT CASSPGGSGGAFGELFF
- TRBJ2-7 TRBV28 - TGTGCCAGCAGTACGACAGGCCCCTACGAGCAGTACTTC CASSTTGPYEQYF
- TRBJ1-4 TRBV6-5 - TGTGCCAGCAGTTATTCTCCCGCAACTAATGAAAAACTGTTTTTT CASSYSPATNEKLFF
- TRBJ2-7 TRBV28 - TGTGCCAGCAGTCTAAAATTCTGGGGAGGCCCCGAGACCTACGAGCAGTACTTC CASSLKFWGGPETYEQYF
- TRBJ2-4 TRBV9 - TGTGCCAGCAGCCCATTTCAGTCGGAGGTGCAGTACTTC CASSPFQSEVQYF
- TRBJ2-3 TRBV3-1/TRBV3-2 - TGTGCCAGCAGCCAGTCGGGGAGGCTTACAGATACGCAGTATTTT CASSQSGRLTDTQYF
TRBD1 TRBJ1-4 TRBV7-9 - TGTGCCAGCAGATGGGACAGGGTAAATGAAAAACTGTTTTTT CASRWDRVNEKLFF